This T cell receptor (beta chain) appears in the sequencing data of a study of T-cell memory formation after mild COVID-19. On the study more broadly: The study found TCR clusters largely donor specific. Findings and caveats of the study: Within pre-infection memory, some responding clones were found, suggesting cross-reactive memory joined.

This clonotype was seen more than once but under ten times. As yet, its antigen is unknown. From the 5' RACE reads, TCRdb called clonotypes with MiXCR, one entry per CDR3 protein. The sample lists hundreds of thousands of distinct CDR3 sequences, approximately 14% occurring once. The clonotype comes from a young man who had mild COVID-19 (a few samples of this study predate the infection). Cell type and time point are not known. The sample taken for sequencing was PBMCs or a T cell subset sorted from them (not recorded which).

CDR3 bases: TGTGCCAGCAGTGAAAGGAAACAGGGGGTGTACGAGCAGTACGTC. Translation gives CASSERKQGVYEQYV. This chain joins TRBV2 and TRBJ2-7; TRBD1 aligns across 8 bases. The V segment lost 2 bases and the J segment 4 bases; nucleotides outside the gene matches: 7. The CDR3 contains 15 residues. Germline V gives CDR1 SNHLY, CDR2 FYNNEI.